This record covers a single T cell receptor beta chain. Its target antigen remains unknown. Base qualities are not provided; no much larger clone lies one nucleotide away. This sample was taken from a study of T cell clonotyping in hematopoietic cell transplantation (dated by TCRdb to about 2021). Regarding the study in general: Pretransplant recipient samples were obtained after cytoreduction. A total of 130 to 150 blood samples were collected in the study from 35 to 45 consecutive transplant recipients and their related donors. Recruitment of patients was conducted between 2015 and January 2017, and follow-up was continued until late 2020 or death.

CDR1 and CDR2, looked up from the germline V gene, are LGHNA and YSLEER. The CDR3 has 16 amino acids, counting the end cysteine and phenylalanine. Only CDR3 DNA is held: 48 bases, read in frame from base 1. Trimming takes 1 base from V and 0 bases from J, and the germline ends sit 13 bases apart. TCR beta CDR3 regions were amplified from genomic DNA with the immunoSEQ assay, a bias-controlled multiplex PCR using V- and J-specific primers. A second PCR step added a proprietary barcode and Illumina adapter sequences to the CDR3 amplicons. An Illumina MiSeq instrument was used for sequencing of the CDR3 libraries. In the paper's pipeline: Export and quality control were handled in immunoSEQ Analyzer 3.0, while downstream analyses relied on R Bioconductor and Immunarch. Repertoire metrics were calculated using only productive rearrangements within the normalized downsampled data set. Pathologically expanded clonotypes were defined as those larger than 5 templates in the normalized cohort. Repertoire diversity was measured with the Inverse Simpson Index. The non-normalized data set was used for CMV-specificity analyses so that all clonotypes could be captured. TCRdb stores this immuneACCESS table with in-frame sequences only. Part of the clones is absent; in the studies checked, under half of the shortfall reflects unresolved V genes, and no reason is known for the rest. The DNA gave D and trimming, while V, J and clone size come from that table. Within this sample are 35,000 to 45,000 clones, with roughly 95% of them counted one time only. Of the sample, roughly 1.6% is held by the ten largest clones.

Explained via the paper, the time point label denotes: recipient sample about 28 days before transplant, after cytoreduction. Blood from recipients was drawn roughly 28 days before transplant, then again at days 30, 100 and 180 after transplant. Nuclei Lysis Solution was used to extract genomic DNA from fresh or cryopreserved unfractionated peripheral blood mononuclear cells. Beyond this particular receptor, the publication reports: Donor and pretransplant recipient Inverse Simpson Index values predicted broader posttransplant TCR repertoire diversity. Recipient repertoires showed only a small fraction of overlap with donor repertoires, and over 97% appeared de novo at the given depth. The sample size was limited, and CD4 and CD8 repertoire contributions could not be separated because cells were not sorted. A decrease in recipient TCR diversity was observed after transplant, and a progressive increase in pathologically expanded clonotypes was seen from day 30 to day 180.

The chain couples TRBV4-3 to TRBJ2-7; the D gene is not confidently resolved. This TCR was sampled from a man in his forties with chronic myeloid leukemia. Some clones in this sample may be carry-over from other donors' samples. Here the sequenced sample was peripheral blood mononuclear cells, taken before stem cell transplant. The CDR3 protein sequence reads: CASSQGVDRSSYEQYF. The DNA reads TGCGCCAGCAGCCAAGGGGTTGACCGGAGCTCCTACGAGCAGTACTTC.